These T cell receptor beta chains were read from a single sample in a study of blood T cell repertoires in COVID-19. Measured with immunoSEQ multiplex PCR; TCRdb has only the in-frame clones, and not every one. The top ten clones hold around 7.8% of a sample with a few hundred thousand clones, roughly 85% of them seen once. Sequencing was done on a sample of peripheral blood. The receptors here all came from a human donor in a cohort sampled during active COVID-19. Both conserved end residues are part of each CDR3. A D gene is named only where the DNA matches it firmly. Size is omitted from some rows. Given values are once, few, many or a class for expanded clones.

clone size | D gene | J gene | V gene | CDR3 DNA | CDR3 protein
- | TRBD1 | TRBJ1-4 | TRBV3-1/TRBV3-2 | TGTGCCAGCAGCCTACCCGGGACAGGGGATGAAAAACTGTTTTTT | CASSLPGTGDEKLFF
- | TRBD1 | TRBJ1-2 | TRBV14 | TGTGCCAGCAGGATGACAGGGTCGAATGGCTACACCTTC | CASRMTGSNGYTF
once | - | TRBJ2-3 | TRBV2 | TGTGCCAGCATACATCCAGGGGATCCGAACACAGATACGCAGTATTTT | CASIHPGDPNTDTQYF
- | - | TRBJ1-1 | TRBV27 | TGTGCCAGCAGTCTCGGAGGGGACGGCCCACACCACACTGAAGCTTTCTTT | CASSLGGDGPHHTEAFF
- | - | TRBJ2-7 | TRBV3-1/TRBV3-2 | TGTGCCAGCAGCCAAGAGGCACGGGGCGAGCAGTACTTC | CASSQEARGEQYF
once | - | TRBJ2-3 | TRBV27 | TGTGCCAGCAGCGGGGGAGATACGCAGTATTTT | CASSGGDTQYF
- | TRBD1 | TRBJ2-7 | TRBV4-2 | TGTGCCAGCAGCCTCGTAGGGGACAGCTTGTCCTACGAGCAGTACTTC | CASSLVGDSLSYEQYF
- | TRBD1 | TRBJ2-7 | TRBV5-1 | TGCGCCAGCAGCTTCGATCCGGGACAGGGGACCTACGAGCAGTACTTC | CASSFDPGQGTYEQYF
- | - | TRBJ1-4 | TRBV19 | TGTGCCAGTATGTCCCACCCGGGGAAACTGTTTTTT | CASMSHPGKLFF
- | TRBD1 | TRBJ1-4 | TRBV5-1 | TGCGCCAGCAGCCCGGGACAGGCCAATGAGGGAAAACTGTTTTTT | CASSPGQANEGKLFF
- | TRBD1 | TRBJ1-4 | TRBV6-6 | TGTGCCAGCAGTCCTAGACAGGGGGCAACAACTAATGAAAAACTGTTTTTT | CASSPRQGATTNEKLFF
- | - | TRBJ2-2 | TRBV6-4 | TGTGCCAGCAGTGCGACAGGGAACACCGGGGAGCTGTTTTTT | CASSATGNTGELFF
- | - | TRBJ2-7 | TRBV5-8 | TGTGCCACCTCGGTCCAGGGGGGCCCCTACGAGCAGTACTTC | CATSVQGGPYEQYF
- | - | TRBJ2-2 | TRBV6-4 | TGTGCCAGCAGTGTACTAATAGACACCGGGGAGCTGTTTTTT | CASSVLIDTGELFF
- | - | TRBJ2-7 | TRBV29-1 | TGCAGCGTCGCGACAGGATTCCACTCCTACGAGCAGTACTTC | CSVATGFHSYEQYF
- | - | TRBJ2-1 | TRBV7-6 | TGTGCCAGCAGCTCCCTCGACAGTGTAACCTACAATGAGCAGTTCTTC | CASSSLDSVTYNEQFF
- | - | TRBJ2-3 | TRBV3-1/TRBV3-2 | TGTGCCAGCAGCCAAGATTGGGGCAGGGGTGCAGATACGCAGTATTTT | CASSQDWGRGADTQYF
- | TRBD1 | TRBJ2-7 | TRBV6-5 | TGTGCCAGCAATATCTACCGGGACAGCACCTACGAGCAGTACTTC | CASNIYRDSTYEQYF
- | TRBD1 | TRBJ1-1 | TRBV18 | TGTGCCAGCTCACCCAGACAGGGTTGGGCTGAAGCTTTCTTT | CASSPRQGWAEAFF
- | TRBD2 | TRBJ2-1 | TRBV6-4 | TGTGCCAGCAGTGACTCAGCGGGGGGCAATGAGCAGTTCTTC | CASSDSAGGNEQFF
once | TRBD1 | TRBJ2-6 | TRBV19 | TGTGCCAGTAGTAATGACAGGGTCTCTGGGGCCAACGTCCTGACTTTC | CASSNDRVSGANVLTF
few | - | TRBJ1-1 | TRBV21-1 | TGTGCCAGCAGCTCCGGGACAACCGAAGCTTTCTTT | CASSSGTTEAFF
- | - | TRBJ2-3 | TRBV18 | TGTGCCAGCTCACCACCAGGGGCAGATACGCAGTATTTT | CASSPPGADTQYF
- | - | TRBJ1-2 | TRBV30 | TGTGCCTGGGCAGAAGTAGGGGGTTACTATGGCTACACCTTC | CAWAEVGGYYGYTF
- | TRBD2 | TRBJ2-7 | TRBV6-5 | TGTGCCAGCAGTTACGGGACTAGCGGGGGTTACGAGCAGTACTTC | CASSYGTSGGYEQYF